These T cell receptor beta chains were read from a single sample in a study of blood T cell repertoires in COVID-19. Assay: immunoSEQ multiplex PCR; the TCRdb copy retains only in-frame clones and omits some. Among about 110,000 clones listed, roughly 88% were seen once. The sample comprised peripheral blood. These receptors originate from a woman of 80 years or more with active or convalescent COVID-19. Both conserved end residues are part of each CDR3. Each record gives: clone size, V gene, J gene, D gene, CDR3 DNA, CDR3 protein. A D gene is named only where the DNA matches it firmly. Size tells how often a clone was seen (once, few, many) or the class of an expanded clone, and some rows leave it out.

-,TRBV27,TRBJ1-4,-,TGTGCCAGCAGTCGGGGTGCAGGGGACCAACTGTTTTTT,CASSRGAGDQLFF
-,TRBV5-5,TRBJ2-7,-,TGTGCCAGCAGCTTACCTAGCGTGTACGAGCAGTACTTC,CASSLPSVYEQYF
-,TRBV5-1,TRBJ2-3,TRBD2,TGCGCCAGCAGCTTGGGGGGACTAGTAAGCACAGATACGCAGTATTTT,CASSLGGLVSTDTQYF
-,TRBV19,TRBJ1-1,TRBD1,TGTGCCAGCGGACAGGGCCCTTTTCGCACTGAAGCTTTCTTT,CASGQGPFRTEAFF
-,TRBV5-1,TRBJ2-3,TRBD2,TGCGCCAGCAGCTTGGCGGGAGGGCCGCCAGATACGCAGTATTTT,CASSLAGGPPDTQYF
-,TRBV7-8,TRBJ2-3,-,TGTGCCAGCACCCTAACTTGGAGGCTCAATACTAACCTCAATACGCAGTATTTT,CASTLTWRLNTNLNTQYF
once,TRBV10-3,TRBJ1-1,TRBD1,TGTGCCATCAGTGAGCAAAGGGACAGGAACACTGAAGCTTTCTTT,CAISEQRDRNTEAFF
-,TRBV28,TRBJ1-6,TRBD1,TGTGCCAGCAGTTTCTCAGGGGGCCTCCACTTT,CASSFSGGLHF
-,TRBV19,TRBJ2-3,TRBD2,TGTGCCAGTTTTAGCGGGGCTAGCACAGATACGCAGTATTTT,CASFSGASTDTQYF
-,TRBV24-1,TRBJ2-7,TRBD1,TGTGCCACCAGTGAGACCGGGACAGGGAGCTCCTACGAGCAGTACTTC,CATSETGTGSSYEQYF
once,TRBV7-2,TRBJ2-1,-,TGTGCCAGCAGCTTTCCACAGGGAGGGGGTTTATACAATGAGCAGTTCTTC,CASSFPQGGGLYNEQFF
-,TRBV28,TRBJ2-7,-,TGTGCCAGCAGTTCCCTTACCTACGAGCAGTACTTC,CASSSLTYEQYF
few,TRBV5-1,TRBJ1-1,-,TGCGCCAGCAGCTTGGATCCAGGGAACACTGAAGCTTTCTTT,CASSLDPGNTEAFF
-,TRBV19,TRBJ1-5,-,TGTGCCAGTAGTATGTTTAATAGCAATCAGCCCCAGCATTTT,CASSMFNSNQPQHF
once,TRBV5-1,TRBJ2-1,-,TGCGCCAGCAGCTTGGGAGCGAATGAGCAGTTCTTC,CASSLGANEQFF
-,TRBV2,TRBJ2-2,TRBD1,TGTGCCAGCAGTGGAATACAGGGGACAGTCACGAACACCGGGGAGCTGTTTTTT,CASSGIQGTVTNTGELFF